These 15 T cell receptor beta chains were all obtained from the same sample, sequenced in a study of blood T cells in healthy people across ages. Sample-barcoded 5' priming and a J-beta primer mix drove a second PCR of about 7 to 12 cycles. TCRdb processed the 5' RACE reads anew with MiXCR; each CDR3 protein has one entry. Of approximately 780,000 distinct CDR3 sequences in the sample, around 24% were seen once. These data also featured in a second study, about T cells of mothers and their children.

Sequencing was carried out using blood. The receptor source for this set is a boy between 10 and 17 years old in good health.

In its sample, this clonotype was seen once. The gene calls are TRBV20-1 and TRBJ2-3; 14 bases agree with TRBD2. This CDR3 comprises 16 residues. The germline CDR1 and CDR2 sequences are DFQATT and SNEGSKA (reference sequence). The V segment lost 5 bases and the J segment 3 bases; nucleotides outside the gene matches: 7. The CDR3, as DNA: TGCAGTGCTCGGGGGACTAGCGGGAGCTGGACAGATACGCAGTATTTT. Its protein product is CSARGTSGSWTDTQYF.

This clonotype has more than one count but fewer than ten. In DNA, the CDR3 is TGTGCCAGCAGCGACTACAGGACAGACTCCTACGAGCAGTACTTC. This gives the protein CASSDYRTDSYEQYF. The chain has TRBV7-8 and TRBJ2-7, with D possibly being TRBD1 (6 bases). The V and J ends lost 5 bases and 0 bases respectively, with 14 bases between them. Germline assignment: CDR1 SGHVS and CDR2 FQNEAQ. The CDR3 is 15 amino acids.

This chain joins TRBV5-6 and TRBJ2-7; the D gene could be TRBD1 or TRBD2 (5 bases each). V was clipped by 5 bases and J by 3 bases, with 15 bases between them. The CDR3 is made up of 14 amino acids. Germline loops: CDR1 SGHDT, CDR2 YYEEEE. In DNA form, the CDR3 reads TGTGCCAGCAGTTATCCGGGACCGGGCTACGAGCAGTACTTC. Translation gives CASSYPGPGYEQYF.

This clonotype was detected a few times. The chain is built from TRBV5-1 and TRBJ1-1; D possibly corresponds to TRBD1 (6 bases). CDR3 length equals 15 residues. Germline lookup yields CDR1 SGHRS and CDR2 YFSETQ. Trimming cost V 4 bases and J 4 bases, with 17 bases left between them. CDR3 DNA sequence: TGCGCCAGCAGCCCGGCGGGGACAATAGGCACTGAAGCTTTCTTT. Amino acid sequence: CASSPAGTIGTEAFF.

The chain joins TRBV7-2 to TRBJ2-5; D not certain. Germline V gene data show CDR1 as SGHTA and CDR2 as FQGNSA. V lost 2 bases to trimming and J lost 2 bases, with 12 bases between them. The length of the CDR3 is 15 residues. For the CDR3, the DNA is TGTGCCAGCAGCTTAAACCCGGCCAGGCAAGAGACCCAGTACTTC. This encodes CASSLNPARQETQYF.

This rearrangement joins TRBV7-2 to TRBJ1-3; D is uncertain. The CDR3 loop spans 13 amino acids. Germline V lookup: CDR1 SGHTA, CDR2 FQGNSA. The V and J ends lost 5 bases and 3 bases respectively, with 8 bases between them. Here the CDR3 reads CASSARIGNTIYF. DNA of the CDR3: TGTGCCAGCAGCGCTAGGATTGGAAACACCATATATTTT.

This clonotype was seen only a few times. This chain joins TRBV11-2 and TRBJ2-7; D call uncertain. CDR3 length: 14 residues. CDR1 SGHAT and CDR2 FQNNGV come from the germline V gene. Trimming took off 2 bases at V and 2 bases at J, with 10 bases between the two ends. CDR3 in amino acids: CASSLSRFPYEQYF. CDR3 nucleotides: TGTGCCAGCAGCTTAAGTAGATTTCCCTACGAGCAGTACTTC.

V and J are TRBV24-1 and TRBJ2-6; D perhaps matches TRBD2 (5 bases). Germline CDR1 is KGHDR and CDR2 is SFDVKD. This CDR3 spans 14 amino acids. V lost 6 bases, J lost 2 bases, and 7 bases lay in between. CDR3 sequence reads: CATSPRAGANVLTF. The CDR3, as DNA: TGTGCCACCAGTCCGCGGGCTGGGGCCAACGTCCTGACTTTC.

The chain has TRBV28 and TRBJ1-4; the D is unclear. The germline V gene encodes CDR1 MDHEN and CDR2 SYDVKM. The CDR3 consists of 15 residues. Trimming left V 5 bases short and J 5 bases short, with 15 bases between. The CDR3: CASSRPQATNEKLFF. CDR3 bases: TGTGCCAGCAGTCGCCCCCAGGCCACGAATGAAAAACTGTTTTTT.

The rearrangement uses TRBV10-1 and TRBJ2-2, with no clear D. Germline-derived CDR1 and CDR2 are WNHNN and SYGVQD (reference sequence). The V end was cut by 2 bases, the J end by 4 bases, with 2 bases between. The CDR3 sequence is 12 residues long. The CDR3, as DNA: TGCGCCAGCAGTGAGACCACCGGGGAGCTGTTTTTT. Translation: CASSETTGELFF.

This sequence joins TRBV6-5 and TRBJ2-7; no clear D gene. The CDR3 consists of 13 residues. Germline-derived CDR1 and CDR2 are MNHEY and SVGAGI. V lost 6 bases to trimming and J lost 2 bases, with 11 bases between them. CDR3 nucleotide sequence: TGTGCCAGCAGCCGGGTCTATACCTACGAGCAGTACTTC. It is translated as CASSRVYTYEQYF.

V usage is TRBV12-3 or TRBV12-4 and J usage is TRBJ1-2, with a possible D match to TRBD1 (6 bases). Between the trimmed V and J ends, which lost 3 bases and 3 bases, there was a span of 11 bases. This CDR3 spans 14 amino acids. The DNA for the CDR3 is TGTGCCAGCAGTTTCAGGGGCCCAGACTATGGCTACACCTTC. It specifies CASSFRGPDYGYTF.

The V gene is TRBV20-1, the J gene TRBJ2-7; 8 bases align to TRBD2. This CDR3 region has 13 residues. V dropped 0 bases and J dropped 2; count of bases not matched to a gene: 0. Germline CDR1 and CDR2: DFQATT and SNEGSKA (reference sequence). DNA of the CDR3: TGCAGTGCTAGAGAAGCGGGAGCCTACGAGCAGTACTTC. Its translation: CSAREAGAYEQYF.

The CDR3 nucleotides read TGTGCCAGCAGCTATCCCGGGAGGGCGGATACGCAGTATTTT. Translation gives CASSYPGRADTQYF. The chain joins TRBV7-2 to TRBJ2-3, with 8 bases fitting TRBD2. The junction had 6 bases not matched to a gene; V was cut back by 4 bases and J by 6 bases. CDR3 length: 14 residues. Germline lookup yields CDR1 SGHTA and CDR2 FQGNSA.

There are a few counts of this clonotype. V usage is TRBV5-5 and J usage is TRBJ2-7; a possible D gene is TRBD1 (5 bases). V was shortened by 0 bases and J by 2 bases, with 6 bases between the two germline ends. Germline CDR1 SGHKS, CDR2 YYEKEE (reference sequence). CDR3 length equals 13 residues. The CDR3 nucleotides are TGTGCCAGCAGCTTGGAGACAGCCTACGAGCAGTACTTC. Protein sequence: CASSLETAYEQYF.